This TCR beta chain was retrieved from a study of blood T cell repertoires in COVID-19. Trimming took 1 base from V and 6 from J; bases not matched to a gene: 5. The CDR3 contains 17 residues. Germline-derived CDR1 and CDR2 are MNHEY and SMNVEV (reference sequence). Clones were read by immunoSEQ multiplex PCR, and TCRdb kept only the in-frame ones, dropping some. The sample holds roughly 290,000 clones, 89% seen once. The source is a woman in her thirties or forties who had recovered from COVID-19. The chain is built from TRBV27 and TRBJ2-1, with 14 bases fitting TRBD2. The specimen sequenced was PBMCs or T cells enriched from blood (not recorded which). The CDR3 loop is CASSLFRGTSGSNEQFF. The CDR3 DNA reads TGTGCCAGCAGTTTATTTAGGGGGACTAGCGGGAGCAATGAGCAGTTCTTC.